This T cell receptor (beta chain) was retrieved from a study of T cells in Graves' hyperthyroidism and ophthalmopathy. Whole-study findings and limits: Model-based prediction identified ophthalmopathy a median 6.5 months prior to its onset.

The CDR3 is 16 residues long. The V gene end was trimmed by 5 bases and the J gene end by 0 bases; junction bases not matched to a gene: 9. The germline gives CDR1 SEHNR, CDR2 FQNEAQ (reference sequence). Comments on this clonotype: No antigen is known for it.

RNA transcripts served as the template for amplifying TCR beta CDR3 regions. During a first-round RT-PCR of the TCR CDR3, the HTBI primer set was used. Via MiXCR, TCRdb re-called the multiplex PCR reads, giving one row per CDR3 protein. The sample records under 700,000 distinct CDR3 sequences, around 46% being singletons. The sequence derives from a woman younger than 30 with Graves' hyperthyroidism. The chain carries TRBV7-9 and TRBJ2-7; 8 bases line up with TRBD1. Sequencing used peripheral blood or thyroid tissue (not recorded which). The CDR3 nucleotides read TGTGCCAGCAGCGGCAGGACAGGGATCAGCTCCTACGAGCAGTACTTC. This sequence encodes CASSGRTGISSYEQYF.